This T cell receptor beta chain was recorded in a study of beta chain features in type 1 diabetes. The sample holds a few counts of this clone. The antigen is unknown. Study-wide results and limits: Within the patient group, naive, central memory and Treg TCRB repertoires appeared more similar to each other than within healthy donors. Fewer junction insertions and more nucleotide deletions appeared in type 1 diabetes patients.

The entirety of the isolated RNA underwent reverse transcription, so expressed TCRB transcripts were sequenced. Method: immunoSEQ multiplex PCR; TCRdb's copy keeps in-frame clones and lacks some. The profile shows hundreds of thousands of clones, about 12% of them singletons. CDR3 length equals 15 residues. The source of this sequence is a man aged 18 to 30 in good health. The V call is TRBV21-1, the J call TRBJ1-2. TRBV21-1 is given as a pseudogene. The source material was naive CD4+ T cells from blood. This CDR3 is CASSKVEGTLYGYTF. CDR3 in DNA: TGTGCCAGCAGCAAAGTGGAGGGGACCCTATATGGCTACACCTTC.